The clone carrying this T cell receptor (beta chain) was observed a few times. Its specificity is not known. The record originates from a study of T-cell memory formation after mild COVID-19. Study details: TCR clustering was largely donor specific. Study-wide results and limits: Clones shrinking between day 15 and 85 showed a balanced CD4/CD8 split, and those that grew later tilted toward CD4+. Second-wave clones reaching peak frequency on day 37 lacked confirmed SARS-CoV-2 specificity.

5'RACE, which relied on constant-segment primers, yielded TCR alpha and TCR beta cDNA libraries carrying sample barcodes and UMIs. TCRdb reanalysed the 5' RACE reads using MiXCR and keeps one entry per CDR3 protein. The table has about 170,000 distinct CDR3 sequences, roughly 13% seen once. The germline gives CDR1 DFQATT, CDR2 SNEGSKA (reference sequence). Losses at the gene ends were 6 bases for V and 9 bases for J; bases not matched to a gene: 15. This CDR3 has 15 residues. The sequenced sample consisted of PBMCs or a T cell subset sorted from them (not recorded which). The origin of this receptor is a man younger than 35 who had mild COVID-19 (a few samples of this study predate the infection). Cell type and time point are not known. The chain is built from TRBV20-1 and TRBJ2-1; 9 bases match TRBD2. In nucleotides, the CDR3 is TGCAGTGCCCCCAGGGGGAGCGGGGGGTCCAGTGAGCAGTTCTTC. It is translated as CSAPRGSGGSSEQFF.